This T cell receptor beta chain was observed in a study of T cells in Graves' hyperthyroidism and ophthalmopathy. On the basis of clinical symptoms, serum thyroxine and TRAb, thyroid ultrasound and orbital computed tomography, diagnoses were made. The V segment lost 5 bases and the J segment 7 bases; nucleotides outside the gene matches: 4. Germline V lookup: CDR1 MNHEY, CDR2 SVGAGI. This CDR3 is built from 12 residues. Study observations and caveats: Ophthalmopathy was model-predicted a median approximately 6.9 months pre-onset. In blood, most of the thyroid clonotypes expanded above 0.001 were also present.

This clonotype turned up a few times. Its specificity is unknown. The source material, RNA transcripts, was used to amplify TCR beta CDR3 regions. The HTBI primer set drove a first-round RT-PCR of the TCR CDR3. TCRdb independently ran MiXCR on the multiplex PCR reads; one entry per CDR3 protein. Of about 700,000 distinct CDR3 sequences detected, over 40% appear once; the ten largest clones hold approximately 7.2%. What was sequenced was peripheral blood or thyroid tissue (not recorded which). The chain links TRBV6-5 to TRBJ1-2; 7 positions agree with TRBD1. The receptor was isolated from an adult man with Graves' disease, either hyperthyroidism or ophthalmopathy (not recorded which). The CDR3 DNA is TGTGCCAGCAGTAACAGGGGCGGTGGCTACACCTTC. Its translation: CASSNRGGGYTF.